These 16 T cell receptor beta chains were sequenced from one sample in a study of tissue T cells after allogeneic stem cell transplantation. Sequencing was performed with immunoSEQ multiplex PCR; in TCRdb, only in-frame clones are kept and a portion is missing. Here the sample spans more than 20,000 clones, roughly nine tenths being singletons. The sample consisted of blood, taken before transplantation. The receptors were sampled from a male donor at least 60 years old who later had graft-versus-host disease after an allogeneic stem cell transplant.

J is TRBJ1-1 and V is TRBV7-6, with D perhaps matching TRBD1 (5 bases). This CDR3 is 13 amino acids long. Per the germline V gene, CDR1 is SGHVS and CDR2 is FNYEAQ. The germline V and J ends were trimmed by 5 bases and 5 bases, with 12 bases remaining between them. CDR3: CASSRGGGTEAFF. The CDR3 nucleotides are TGTGCCAGCAGCCGAGGTGGGGGGACTGAAGCTTTCTTT.

This clone was recorded once. The chain links TRBV5-1 to TRBJ1-1; 7 nucleotides line up with TRBD1. Germline CDR1 and CDR2: SGHRS and YFSETQ. The CDR3 is 13 residues long. V lost 4 bases and J lost 5; bases outside the gene matches: 5. The CDR3 DNA is TGCGCCAGCAGCCAAACAGGGGATACTGAAGCTTTCTTT. Translating gives CASSQTGDTEAFF.

V is TRBV5-1 and J is TRBJ2-7; D is possibly TRBD2 (6 bases). Trimming pared 4 bases from V and 1 base from J, leaving 15 bases between. Germline CDR1 is SGHRS and CDR2 is YFSETQ. The CDR3 spans 15 residues. The CDR3 nucleotides are TGCGCCAGCAGCCCGACCGGGACTCGGTCCTACGAGCAGTACTTC. Translated: CASSPTGTRSYEQYF.

The genes are TRBV18 and TRBJ1-1; the D gene is possibly TRBD1 (5 bases). Germline V CDR1 and CDR2: KGHSH, LQKENI. V shed 1 base and J shed 1 base, with 13 bases lying between them. The CDR3 is 16 residues long. In nucleotides, the CDR3 is TGTGCCAGCTCACCACGATCGCCAGGGAAGAACACTGAAGCTTTCTTT. Its translation is CASSPRSPGKNTEAFF.

The chain links TRBV7-8 to TRBJ1-5; 7 nucleotides align to TRBD1. Trimming removed 5 bases from V and 3 bases from J; junction bases left unmatched: 10. This CDR3 comprises 16 residues. CDR1 and CDR2 (germline): SGHVS, FQNEAQ. This CDR3 reads CASSRRPTGINQPQHF. CDR3 sequence (DNA): TGTGCCAGCAGCCGCCGGCCGACAGGGATCAATCAGCCCCAGCATTTT.

V usage is TRBV18 and J usage is TRBJ1-1, with a tentative D call TRBD1 (5 bases). This CDR3 spans 14 amino acids. V lost 3 bases and J 7 bases, leaving 15 bases between the germline ends. CDR1 and CDR2 from the germline V gene are KGHSH and LQKENI. CDR3 coding DNA: TGTGCCAGCTCACCCCGCCGGGACGCTAGTGAAGCTTTCTTT. Translating gives CASSPRRDASEAFF.

The V call is TRBV20-1, the J call TRBJ2-4; D call uncertain. With 6 bases removed from V and 10 bases from J, the gap between germline ends came to 13 bases. Germline loops: CDR1 DFQATT, CDR2 SNEGSKA (reference sequence). CDR3 size: 11 residues. In DNA, the CDR3 is TGCAGTGCCAGGAGAGAAAGGATTCAGTACTTC. Translated: CSARRERIQYF.

The rearrangement uses TRBV7-7 and TRBJ2-2; D unclear. The length of the CDR3 is 17 residues. V lost 1 base and J 0 bases, leaving 12 bases between the germline ends. In germline, CDR1 is SSHAT, CDR2 FNYEAQ (reference sequence). The chain's CDR3 is CASSLEASTANTGELFF. In DNA form, the CDR3 reads TGTGCCAGCAGCTTAGAGGCAAGCACTGCGAACACCGGGGAGCTGTTTTTT.

The CDR3 spells CASSLTPASSYNEQFF. In nucleotides, the CDR3 is TGTGCCAGCAGCTTAACACCCGCGAGCTCCTACAATGAGCAGTTCTTC. This sequence joins TRBV7-3 and TRBJ2-1; D gene ambiguous. The germline V gene encodes CDR1 SGHTA and CDR2 FQGTGA. The V and J ends lost 0 bases and 0 bases respectively, with 9 bases between them. The CDR3 consists of 16 residues.

This clone showed up just once. CDR3 protein: CASSQKQGGAGELFF. CDR3 bases: TGCGCCAGCAGCCAGAAACAGGGGGGTGCCGGGGAGCTGTTTTTT. This chain links TRBV4-1 with TRBJ2-2; 8 positions match TRBD1. CDR3 length equals 15 residues. With V trimmed by 3 bases and J by 6 bases, 6 bases remained unmatched. Germline CDR1 MGHRA, CDR2 YSYEKL.

The rearrangement joins TRBV11-3 to TRBJ1-1; no clear D. The V end lost 1 base, the J end lost 1 base, and 7 bases lay between the germline ends. Germline V gene lookup returns CDR1 SGHNT and CDR2 YENEEA. This CDR3 is 14 amino acids long. CDR3: CASSLVGRNTEAFF. CDR3 sequence (DNA): TGTGCCAGCAGCTTAGTAGGACGGAACACTGAAGCTTTCTTT.

The rearrangement uses TRBV3-1 (or the pseudogene TRBV3-2) and TRBJ1-4, with D tentatively TRBD1 (5 bases). This CDR3 contains 13 residues. Trimming removed 2 bases from V and 9 bases from J, with 10 bases in between. Germline CDR1 LGHDT, CDR2 YNNKEL (reference sequence). CDR3 region: CASSQLSGQKLFF. The CDR3 nucleotides are TGTGCCAGCAGCCAACTCTCAGGGCAAAAACTGTTTTTT.

The J gene is TRBJ1-1, the V gene TRBV5-4, with 7 bases aligning to TRBD1. This CDR3 is 15 amino acids long. Germline CDR1 reads SGHNT; CDR2 reads YYREEE (reference sequence). Trimming at V came to 0 bases and at J to 5 bases, leaving 7 bases not matched to a gene. The CDR3 coding sequence is TGTGCCAGCAGCTTGGAATCAGGGGGACTGACTGAAGCTTTCTTT. This sequence encodes CASSLESGGLTEAFF.

In the case of this clone: An end of the junction differs from the germline gene, which may be a read error. The chain links TRBV7-9 to TRBJ2-5, with D possibly being TRBD1 (5 bases). The CDR3 is 12 residues long. CDR1 and CDR2 (germline): SEHNR, FQNEAQ (reference sequence). CDR3 amino acids: CASSPTPGRANF. As DNA, the CDR3 is TGTGCCAGCAGCCCAACCCCTGGCAGGGCCAACTTC. Full variable domain (remainder filled in from reference TRBV7-9 and TRBJ2-5): DTGVSQNPRHKITKRGQNVTFRCDPISEHNRLYWYRQTLGQGPEFLTYFQNEAQLEKSRLLSDRFSAERPKGSFSTLEIQRTEQGDSAMYLCASSPTPGRANFGPGTRLLVL.

The V gene is TRBV21-1, the J gene TRBJ2-7; TRBD1 reflects the table's D call only, with no check against the DNA. TRBV21-1 is recorded as a pseudogene. The CDR3 consists of 14 residues. CDR3 region: CASKDWTGGYEQYF. CDR3 sequence (DNA): TGTGCCAGCAAGGACTGGACAGGGGGCTACGAGCAGTACTTC.

Only a few counts were recorded for this clone. One end of the junction varies from germline; a read error may be responsible. CDR3 nucleotides: TGTGCCAGCAGTCGGAGGACTACTCTTTTT. Translated, it gives CASSRRTTLF. The chain uses TRBV12-3 or TRBV12-4 and TRBJ1-1; no firm D call. The CDR3 totals 10 residues.